Shown below are 19 T cell receptor beta chains from a single sample sequenced in a study of PD-1 blockade in mismatch repair-deficient tumors. Assay used: immunoSEQ multiplex PCR; TCRdb lists only in-frame clones, some missing. The data contain 80,000 to 100,000 clones, roughly 80% of them singletons. Sequenced material: peripheral blood, taken 12 weeks after starting pembrolizumab. These receptors originate from an adult with mismatch repair-deficient cancer.

The CDR3 nucleotides read TGTGCCAGCAGTTTTGATTGGAGGAGGGCTGGGGCCAACGTCCTGACTTTC. Protein product: CASSFDWRRAGANVLTF. The chain links TRBV27 to TRBJ2-6; TRBD2 is a possible D gene (6 bases). The CDR3 runs to 17 residues. Germline V lookup: CDR1 MNHEY, CDR2 SMNVEV (reference sequence). Trimming shortened V by 3 bases and J by 2 bases, and 14 bases separated the two germline ends.

The chain combines TRBV28 with TRBJ2-2; 8 bases are shared with TRBD1. The germline CDR1 and CDR2 sequences are MDHEN and SYDVKM. The CDR3 loop spans 14 amino acids. The V and J ends lost 6 bases and 5 bases, in that order; junction bases with no gene match: 5. CDR3 sequence (DNA): TGTGCCAGCAGCAGCACAGGGGGAACCGGGGAGCTGTTTTTT. The encoded protein is CASSSTGGTGELFF.

This rearrangement joins TRBV5-1 to TRBJ2-7, with 10 bases fitting TRBD2. The CDR3 is made up of 15 amino acids. After removal of 3 bases from V and 2 bases from J, the junction contained 5 bases not matched to a gene. Germline CDR1 and CDR2: SGHRS and YFSETQ. The CDR3 nucleotides read TGCGCCAGCAGCTACCTAGCGGGAGTCACCTACGAGCAGTACTTC. Its protein product is CASSYLAGVTYEQYF.

CDR3: CASSQGLAGVGKNIQYF. CDR3 sequence (DNA): TGTGCCAGCAGCCAGGGACTAGCGGGAGTAGGCAAAAACATTCAGTACTTC. The J gene is TRBJ2-4, the V gene TRBV4-2; 14 positions match TRBD2. This CDR3 has 17 amino acids. CDR1 and CDR2 (germline): LGHNA, YNFKEQ. V gave up 3 bases and J gave up 3 bases; unmatched junction bases: 4.

The chain couples TRBV29-1 to TRBJ2-7; D ambiguous. V was clipped by 8 bases and J by 3 bases, with 8 bases between them. This CDR3 region has 10 residues. Germline lookup yields CDR1 SQVTM and CDR2 ANQGSEA. CDR3 amino acids: CSRRNYEQYF. DNA of the CDR3: TGCAGCCGAAGGAACTACGAGCAGTACTTC.

The chain couples TRBV7-3 to TRBJ2-3; TRBD2 aligns across 14 bases. Germline CDR1 SGHTA, CDR2 FQGTGA. V lost 5 bases, J lost 2 bases, and 3 bases stayed unmatched. The CDR3 totals 16 residues. The CDR3 spells CASSMGLAGVTDTQYF. Here the CDR3 DNA reads TGTGCCAGCAGCATGGGACTAGCGGGAGTCACAGATACGCAGTATTTT.

This clone was picked up one time. This chain joins TRBV14 and TRBJ2-5; D is uncertain. V was cut by 4 bases and J by 3 bases, with 9 bases left in between. The CDR3 totals 13 residues. The germline gives CDR1 SGHDN, CDR2 FVKESK. The CDR3 reads CASSPGVEETQYF. In DNA, the CDR3 is TGTGCCAGCAGCCCAGGCGTGGAAGAGACCCAGTACTTC.

The rearrangement links TRBV5-6 to TRBJ1-1; no clear D. In germline, CDR1 is SGHDT, CDR2 YYEEEE. Deletions cut 3 bases from V and 0 bases from J, with 18 bases between. CDR3 size: 17 residues. The CDR3 DNA follows: TGTGCCAGCAGCTCACTATTTCATGGGTCAATGAACACTGAAGCTTTCTTT. This gives the protein CASSSLFHGSMNTEAFF.

This clone has more than one count but fewer than ten. The genes are TRBV30 and TRBJ1-5; 9 nucleotides align to TRBD1. Trimming cost V 3 bases and J 6 bases; bases outside gene matches: 6. From germline, CDR1 is GTSNPN and CDR2 SVGIG (reference sequence). The CDR3 extends over 14 amino acids. DNA of the CDR3: TGTGCCTGGAGCTCCGGGACAGGGCTTCAGCCCCAGCATTTT. Its protein is CAWSSGTGLQPQHF.

This rearrangement joins TRBV30 to TRBJ1-2; D perhaps matches TRBD1 (5 bases). Germline V gives CDR1 GTSNPN, CDR2 SVGIG (reference sequence). This CDR3 is built from 11 residues. V lost 3 bases and J 9 bases, leaving 11 bases between the germline ends. The CDR3 sequence is CAWRGVWSYTF. CDR3 sequence (DNA): TGTGCCTGGAGGGGGGTATGGAGCTACACCTTC.

The V call is TRBV6-5, the J call TRBJ1-3; D not certain. The germline V gene has CDR1 MNHEY and CDR2 SVGAGI. This CDR3 comprises 15 residues. V shed 0 bases and J shed 4 bases, with 10 bases lying between them. The CDR3 DNA is TGTGCCAGCAGTTACTCTAAACGTTTAGGAAACACCATATATTTT. Amino acid sequence: CASSYSKRLGNTIYF.

The chain recombines TRBV5-1 with TRBJ2-1, with D possibly TRBD2 on 5 matching bases. Germline lookup yields CDR1 SGHRS and CDR2 YFSETQ. V was trimmed by 0 bases and J by 2 bases, leaving 15 bases between them. This CDR3 has 17 amino acids. CDR3 in amino acids: CASSLVSAEDPYNEQFF. The CDR3 coding sequence is TGCGCCAGCAGCTTGGTCTCAGCGGAGGACCCCTACAATGAGCAGTTCTTC.

The V and J genes are TRBV9 and TRBJ2-5; possible D gene TRBD1, 5 bases. CDR1 and CDR2 from the germline V gene are SGDLS and YYNGEE. CDR3 length equals 14 residues. The V end lost 0 bases, the J end lost 5 bases, and 11 bases lay between the germline ends. The DNA of the CDR3 is TGTGCCAGCAGCGTAGGACAGAACAGGGAGACCCAGTACTTC. It yields the protein CASSVGQNRETQYF. Combining the CDR3 with reference TRBV9 and TRBJ2-5 gives the whole variable domain DSGVTQTPKHLITATGQRVTLRCSPRSGDLSVYWYQQSLDQGLQFLIQYYNGEERAKGNILERFSAQQFPDLHSELNLSSLELGDSALYFCASSVGQNRETQYFGPGTRLLVL.

This clone has only a few counts. This chain joins TRBV19 and TRBJ2-2; TRBD2 agrees at 13 bases. The CDR3 totals 15 residues. After removal of 6 bases from V and 7 bases from J, the junction contained 5 bases not matched to a gene. Per the germline V gene, CDR1 is LNHDA and CDR2 is SQIVND (reference sequence). CDR3 in amino acids: CASRTSGRWGGELFF. The CDR3 DNA reads as TGTGCCAGTAGGACTAGCGGGAGGTGGGGCGGGGAGCTGTTTTTT.

V is TRBV6-1 and J is TRBJ1-1; a weak D match, TRBD1 (5 bases). The V end was cut by 6 bases, the J end by 0 bases, with 11 bases between. The CDR3 is made up of 14 amino acids. Germline assignment: CDR1 MNHNS and CDR2 SASEGT. CDR3 in amino acids: CASSRVGLNTEAFF. The CDR3 DNA follows: TGTGCCAGCAGCAGGGTAGGGTTGAACACTGAAGCTTTCTTT.

The gene calls are TRBV4-1 and TRBJ2-1; possible D gene TRBD1, 6 bases. Trimming cost V 2 bases and J 14 bases, with 19 bases left between them. CDR3 size: 14 residues. Germline CDR1 MGHRA, CDR2 YSYEKL. This chain's CDR3 is CASSQLNAGTREFF. The CDR3, as DNA: TGCGCCAGCAGCCAATTAAACGCCGGGACAAGGGAGTTCTTC.

This sequence joins TRBV29-1 and TRBJ2-1; D is ambiguous. This CDR3 has 10 amino acids. Trimming shortened V by 7 bases and J by 9 bases, and 10 bases separated the two germline ends. Looked up from germline, CDR1 is SQVTM and CDR2 is ANQGSEA. The CDR3 nucleotides are TGCAGCGGGAGTCTCAGTGAGCAGTTCTTC. The encoded protein is CSGSLSEQFF.

This chain's CDR3 is CASSLEASGSRILQYF. CDR3 coding DNA: TGTGCCAGCAGCTTGGAAGCTAGCGGGAGCCGAATTCTTCAGTACTTC. This sequence joins TRBV5-8 and TRBJ2-4, with TRBD2 identical over 10 bases. The CDR3 sequence is 16 residues long. The V gene's germline CDR1 is SGHTS and CDR2 YDEGEE. Germline trimming cut 0 bases from V and 11 bases from J; bases unmatched to any gene: 11.

The chain joins TRBV2 to TRBJ1-1; possible D gene TRBD1, 5 bases. V was shortened by 10 bases and J by 0 bases, with 12 bases between the two germline ends. Germline CDR1 reads SNHLY; CDR2 reads FYNNEI. The CDR3 is 13 amino acids. For the CDR3, the DNA is TGTGCCATAAAGACAGCAATGAACACTGAAGCTTTCTTT. This sequence encodes CAIKTAMNTEAFF.